Listed here are 5 T cell receptor beta chains from one sample, sequenced in a study of blood T cell repertoires in COVID-19. Profiled with immunoSEQ multiplex PCR; TCRdb holds only in-frame clones, not every one. The data hold a few hundred thousand clones, with around 90% observed a single time. Specimen: peripheral blood. The receptors were sampled from a woman aged 25 to 39 with acute or convalescent COVID-19.

V is TRBV7-2 and J is TRBJ1-4, with D maybe TRBD1 (6 bases). V was shortened by 4 bases and J by 8 bases, with 20 bases between the two germline ends. CDR1 and CDR2 (germline): SGHTA, FQGNSA. CDR3 size: 16 residues. The CDR3 DNA is TGTGCCAGCAGCTCATTTGGTGGGGGGGCGTGGGAAAAACTGTTTTTT. As protein: CASSSFGGGAWEKLFF.

On this clone: The same CDR3 also results from other DNA sequences found in this sample. The chain recombines TRBV7-9 with TRBJ1-3; D uncertain. The CDR3 spans 15 residues. CDR1 SEHNR and CDR2 FQNEAQ come from the germline V gene (reference sequence). With 4 bases removed from V and 0 bases from J, the gap between germline ends came to 10 bases. The CDR3 coding sequence is TGTGCCAGCAGCTCAGACGGGAGCTCTGGAAACACCATATATTTT. Translating it yields CASSSDGSSGNTIYF.

V is TRBV2 and J is TRBJ2-1, with D possibly being TRBD1 (5 bases). Per the germline V gene, CDR1 is SNHLY and CDR2 is FYNNEI. This CDR3 comprises 13 residues. V was cut by 2 bases and J by 6 bases, with 8 bases left in between. DNA for the CDR3: TGTGCCAGCAGTGAACTCCAGGGCAATGAGCAGTTCTTC. It yields the protein CASSELQGNEQFF.

This sequence joins TRBV11-3 and TRBJ1-2; the D gene is possibly TRBD1 (5 bases). Germline CDR1 is SGHNT and CDR2 is YENEEA. The CDR3 runs to 15 residues. Trimming removed 5 bases from V and 3 bases from J, with 16 bases in between. CDR3 sequence: CASSAPGNLYYGYTF. Here the CDR3 DNA reads TGTGCCAGCAGCGCCCCAGGGAATTTGTACTATGGCTACACCTTC.

J is TRBJ1-2 and V is TRBV12-5; 7 bases line up with TRBD1. With 1 base clipped from V and 1 base from J, the junction kept 3 bases outside the gene matches. The CDR3 is 15 residues long. Germline CDR1 and CDR2: LGHNT and FRNRAP. The CDR3 loop is CASGLGQGVNYGYTF. The CDR3 DNA follows: TGTGCTAGTGGTTTGGGACAGGGTGTTAACTATGGCTACACCTTC.